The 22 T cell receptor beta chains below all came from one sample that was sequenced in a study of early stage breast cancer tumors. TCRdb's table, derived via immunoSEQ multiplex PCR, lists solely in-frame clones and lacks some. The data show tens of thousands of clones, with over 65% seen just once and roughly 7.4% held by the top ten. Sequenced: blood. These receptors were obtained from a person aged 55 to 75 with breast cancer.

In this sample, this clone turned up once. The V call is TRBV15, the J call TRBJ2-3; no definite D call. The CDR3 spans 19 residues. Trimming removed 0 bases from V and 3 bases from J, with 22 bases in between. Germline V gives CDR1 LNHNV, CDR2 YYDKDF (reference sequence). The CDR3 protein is CATSRDLPPYVTPTDTQYF. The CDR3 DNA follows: TGTGCCACCAGCAGAGATCTACCCCCCTACGTGACCCCGACAGATACGCAGTATTTT.

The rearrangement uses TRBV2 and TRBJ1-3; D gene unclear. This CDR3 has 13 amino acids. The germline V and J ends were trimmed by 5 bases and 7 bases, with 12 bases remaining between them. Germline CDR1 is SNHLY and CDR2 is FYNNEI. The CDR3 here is CASSLEVRNTIYF. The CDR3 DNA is TGTGCCAGCAGTTTGGAGGTCCGGAACACCATATATTTT.

The DNA for the CDR3 is TGTGCCAGCAGACCGAGACAGGCTTCCTACCACGAGCAGTACTTC. Translation gives CASRPRQASYHEQYF. The genes are TRBV27 and TRBJ2-7, with D perhaps matching TRBD1 (6 bases). Germline lookup yields CDR1 MNHEY and CDR2 SMNVEV (reference sequence). The V gene lost 6 bases and the J gene lost 5 bases, with 20 bases spanning the gap. CDR3 size: 15 residues.

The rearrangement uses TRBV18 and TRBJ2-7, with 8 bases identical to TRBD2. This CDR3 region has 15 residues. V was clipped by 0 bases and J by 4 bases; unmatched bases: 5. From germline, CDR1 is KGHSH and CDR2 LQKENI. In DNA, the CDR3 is TGTGCCAGCTCACCACCCGGGGGGGTTGGTTACGAGCAGTACTTC. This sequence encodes CASSPPGGVGYEQYF.

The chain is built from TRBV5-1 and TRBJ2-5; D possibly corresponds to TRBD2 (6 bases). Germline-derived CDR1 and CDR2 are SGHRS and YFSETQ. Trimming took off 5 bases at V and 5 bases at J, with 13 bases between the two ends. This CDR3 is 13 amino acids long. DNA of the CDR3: TGCGCCAGCAGGCCCGGGGGTTCGGAGACCCAGTACTTC. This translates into CASRPGGSETQYF.

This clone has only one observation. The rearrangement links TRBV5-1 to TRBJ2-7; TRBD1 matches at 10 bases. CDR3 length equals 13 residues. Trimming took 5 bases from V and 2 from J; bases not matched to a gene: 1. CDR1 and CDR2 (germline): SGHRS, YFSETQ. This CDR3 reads CASRGQGTYEQYF. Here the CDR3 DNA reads TGCGCCAGCAGGGGACAGGGGACCTACGAGCAGTACTTC.

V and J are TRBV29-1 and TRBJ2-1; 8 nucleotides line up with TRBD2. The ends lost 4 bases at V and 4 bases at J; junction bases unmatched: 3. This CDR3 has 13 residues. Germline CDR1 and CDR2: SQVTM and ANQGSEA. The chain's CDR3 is CSVGLAGYNEQFF. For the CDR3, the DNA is TGCAGCGTTGGGTTAGCGGGGTACAATGAGCAGTTCTTC.

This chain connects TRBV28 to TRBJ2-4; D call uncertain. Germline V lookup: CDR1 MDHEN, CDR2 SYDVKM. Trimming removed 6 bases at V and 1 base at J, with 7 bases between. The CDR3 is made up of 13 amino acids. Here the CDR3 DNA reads TGTGCCAGCAGGGAAGGGGCCAAAAACATTCAGTACTTC. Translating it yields CASREGAKNIQYF.

CDR3 residues: CASKRLQGTGEKLFF. DNA for the CDR3: TGTGCCAGCAAGAGACTACAGGGGACTGGGGAAAAACTGTTTTTT. V gene TRBV6-6 combines with J gene TRBJ1-4; TRBD1 agrees at 7 bases. V was clipped by 7 bases and J by 8 bases; unmatched bases: 13. Germline V CDR1 and CDR2: MNHNY, SVGAGI (reference sequence). The CDR3 runs 15 residues.

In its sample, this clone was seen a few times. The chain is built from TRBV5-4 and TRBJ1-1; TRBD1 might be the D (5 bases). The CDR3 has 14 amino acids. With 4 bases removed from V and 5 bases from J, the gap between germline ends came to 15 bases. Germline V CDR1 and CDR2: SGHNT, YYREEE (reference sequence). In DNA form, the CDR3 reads TGTGCCAGCAGCCGACAGCTTTACGAGACTGAAGCTTTCTTT. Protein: CASSRQLYETEAFF.

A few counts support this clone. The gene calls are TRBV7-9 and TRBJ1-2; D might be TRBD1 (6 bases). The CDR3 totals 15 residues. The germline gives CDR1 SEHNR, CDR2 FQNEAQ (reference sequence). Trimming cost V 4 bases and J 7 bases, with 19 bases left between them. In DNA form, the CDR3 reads TGTGCCAGCAGCTCGCCTAGTGGGACATCAATTGGCTACACCTTC. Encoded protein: CASSSPSGTSIGYTF.

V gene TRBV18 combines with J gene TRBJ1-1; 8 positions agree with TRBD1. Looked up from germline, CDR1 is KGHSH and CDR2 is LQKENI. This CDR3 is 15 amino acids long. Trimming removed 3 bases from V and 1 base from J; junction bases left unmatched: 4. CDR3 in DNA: TGTGCCAGCTCACCGAATACAGGGGGGAACACTGAAGCTTTCTTT. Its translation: CASSPNTGGNTEAFF.

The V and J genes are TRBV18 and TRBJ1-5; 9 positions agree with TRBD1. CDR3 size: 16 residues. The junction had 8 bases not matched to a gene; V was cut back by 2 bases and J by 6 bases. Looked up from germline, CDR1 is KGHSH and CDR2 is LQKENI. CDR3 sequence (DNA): TGTGCCAGCTCACCATCGACAGGGGGAGGGGGTCAGCCCCAGCATTTT. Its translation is CASSPSTGGGGQPQHF.

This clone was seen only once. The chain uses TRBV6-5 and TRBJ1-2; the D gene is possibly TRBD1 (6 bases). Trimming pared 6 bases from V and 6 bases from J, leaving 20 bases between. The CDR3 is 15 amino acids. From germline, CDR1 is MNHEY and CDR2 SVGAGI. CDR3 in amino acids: CASSLRSGQGNGYTF. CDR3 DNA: TGTGCCAGCAGCTTACGATCCGGGCAGGGGAATGGCTACACCTTC.

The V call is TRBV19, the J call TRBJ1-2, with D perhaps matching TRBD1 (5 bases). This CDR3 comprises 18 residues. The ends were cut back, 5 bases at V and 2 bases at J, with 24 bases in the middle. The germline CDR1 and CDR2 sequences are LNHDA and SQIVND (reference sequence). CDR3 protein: CASSLPPRTSRENYGYTF. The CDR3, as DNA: TGTGCCAGTAGTCTACCACCCCGAACCTCCAGGGAAAACTATGGCTACACCTTC.

The CDR3 here is CASRRDSSYEQYF. CDR3 sequence (DNA): TGTGCCAGCAGACGGGACAGCAGCTACGAGCAGTACTTC. The gene calls are TRBV2 and TRBJ2-7; 7 bases are shared with TRBD1. The V and J ends lost 6 bases and 3 bases, in that order; junction bases with no gene match: 5. The CDR3 totals 13 residues. CDR1 is SNHLY, CDR2 FYNNEI, per germline.

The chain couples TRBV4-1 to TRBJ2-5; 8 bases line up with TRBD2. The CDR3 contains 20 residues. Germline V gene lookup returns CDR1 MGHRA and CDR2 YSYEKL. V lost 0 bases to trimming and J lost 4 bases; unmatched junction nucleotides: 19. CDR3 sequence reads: CASSQDRLAGNLWTGETQYF. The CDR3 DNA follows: TGCGCCAGCAGCCAAGATCGGCTAGCGGGCAACCTCTGGACGGGAGAGACCCAGTACTTC.

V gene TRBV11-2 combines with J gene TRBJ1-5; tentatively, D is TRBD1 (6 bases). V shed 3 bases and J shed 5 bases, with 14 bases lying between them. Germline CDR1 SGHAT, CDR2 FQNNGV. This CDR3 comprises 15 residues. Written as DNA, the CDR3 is TGTGCCAGCAGCTTTTTGCTCAACAGGGATCAGCCCCAGCATTTT. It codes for CASSFLLNRDQPQHF.

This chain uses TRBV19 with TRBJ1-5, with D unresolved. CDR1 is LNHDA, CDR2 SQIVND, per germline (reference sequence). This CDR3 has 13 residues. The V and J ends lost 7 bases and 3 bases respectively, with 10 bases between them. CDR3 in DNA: TGTGCCAGTACCGTCAGGCCCAATCAGCCCCAGCATTTT. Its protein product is CASTVRPNQPQHF.

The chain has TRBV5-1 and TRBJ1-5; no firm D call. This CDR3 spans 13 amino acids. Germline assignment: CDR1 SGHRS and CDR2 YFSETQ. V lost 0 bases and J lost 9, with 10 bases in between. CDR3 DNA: TGCGCCAGCAGCTTGGATGGGATTCGGCCCCAGCATTTT. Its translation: CASSLDGIRPQHF.

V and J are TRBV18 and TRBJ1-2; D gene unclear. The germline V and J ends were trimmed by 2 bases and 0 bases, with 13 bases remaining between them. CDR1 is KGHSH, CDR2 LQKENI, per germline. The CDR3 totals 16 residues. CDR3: CASSPVESNTNYGYTF. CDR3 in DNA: TGTGCCAGCTCACCAGTCGAGTCGAATACTAACTATGGCTACACCTTC.

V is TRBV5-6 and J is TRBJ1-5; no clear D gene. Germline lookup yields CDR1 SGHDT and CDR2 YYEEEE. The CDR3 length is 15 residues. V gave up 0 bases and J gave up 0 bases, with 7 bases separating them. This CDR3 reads CASSLARVSNQPQHF. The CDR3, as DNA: TGTGCCAGCAGCTTGGCCCGGGTTAGCAATCAGCCCCAGCATTTT.